A single TCR beta chain is shown here with its context. This sample was included in a study of blood T cell repertoires in COVID-19. Study details: T cells, B-cell-depleted T cells, or PBMCs provided the cDNA or gDNA that served as material.

Only in-frame clones appear in the TCRdb table, and some are missing; sequencing was by immunoSEQ multiplex PCR. The data contain more than 90,000 clones, 92% of them singletons. The source of this sequence is a man aged 45 to 65 with active COVID-19. The specimen sequenced was peripheral blood.

The CDR3 region has the DNA TGTGCCAGCAGTTTCGGGACAGGGAACGAGCAGTACTTC. It yields the protein CASSFGTGNEQYF. The chain employs TRBV12-3 or TRBV12-4 and TRBJ2-7; 9 nucleotides line up with TRBD1. There are 13 residues in the CDR3. The trim removed 3 bases at V and 5 bases at J, leaving 2 bases unmatched.